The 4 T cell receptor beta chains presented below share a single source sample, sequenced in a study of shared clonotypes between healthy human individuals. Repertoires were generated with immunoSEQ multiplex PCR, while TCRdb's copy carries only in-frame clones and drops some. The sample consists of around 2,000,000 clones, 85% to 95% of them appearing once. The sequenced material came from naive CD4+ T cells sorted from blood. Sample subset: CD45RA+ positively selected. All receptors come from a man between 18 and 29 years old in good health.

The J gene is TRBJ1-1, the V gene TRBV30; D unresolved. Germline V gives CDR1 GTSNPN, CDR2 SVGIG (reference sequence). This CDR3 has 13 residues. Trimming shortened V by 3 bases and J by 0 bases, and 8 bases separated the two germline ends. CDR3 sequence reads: CAWRNVLNTEAFF. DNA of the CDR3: TGTGCCTGGAGAAATGTTCTGAACACTGAAGCTTTCTTT.

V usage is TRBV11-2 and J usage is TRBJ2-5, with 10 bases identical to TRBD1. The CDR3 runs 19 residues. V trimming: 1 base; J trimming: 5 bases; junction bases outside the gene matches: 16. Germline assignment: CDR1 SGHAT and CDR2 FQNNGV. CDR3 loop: CASSLGSLGQGTRGETQYF. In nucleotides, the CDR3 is TGTGCCAGCAGCTTAGGGTCCTTGGGACAGGGGACTAGAGGGGAGACCCAGTACTTC.

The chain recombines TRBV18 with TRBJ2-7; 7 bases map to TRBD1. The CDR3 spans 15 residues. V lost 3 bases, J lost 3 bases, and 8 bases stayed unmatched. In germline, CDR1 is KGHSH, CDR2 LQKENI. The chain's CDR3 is CASSPPGQQNYEQYF. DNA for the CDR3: TGTGCCAGCTCACCTCCGGGACAGCAGAACTACGAGCAGTACTTC.

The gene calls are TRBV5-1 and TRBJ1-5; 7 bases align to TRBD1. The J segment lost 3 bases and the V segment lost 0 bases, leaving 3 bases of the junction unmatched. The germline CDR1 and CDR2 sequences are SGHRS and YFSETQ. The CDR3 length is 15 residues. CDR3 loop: CASSLEGAYNQPQHF. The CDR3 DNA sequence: TGCGCCAGCAGCTTGGAGGGGGCTTACAATCAGCCCCAGCATTTT.